Following are 26 T cell receptor beta chains from one sample sequenced in a study of regulatory and conventional T cells in RAG deficiency. The method was immunoSEQ multiplex PCR; TCRdb's version includes in-frame clones alone and lacks a portion of them. The table includes some 30,000 clones, approximately 90% detected once. The data also belong to a second study, concerning regulatory T cells. That report notes: The PCR used 52 TRBV and 13 TRBJ primers.

Sequencing was performed on CD8+ T cells sorted from blood. The receptors were gathered from a human donor in good health.

This clone was detected once. The chain carries TRBV1 and TRBJ2-1; the table names TRBD2, a call not compared with the DNA. TRBV1 is listed as a pseudogene. The CDR3 extends over 15 amino acids. The CDR3 DNA sequence: TGCACCAGCAGCCAAGCCCTAGCGGGGGGTGATGAGCAGTTCTTC. Translated: CTSSQALAGGDEQFF.

This clone was counted between two and nine times. This rearrangement joins TRBV12-5 to TRBJ2-7; weak D call: TRBD2 (6 bases). Germline assignment: CDR1 LGHNT and CDR2 FRNRAP. The CDR3 sequence is 15 residues long. V shed 4 bases and J shed 1 base, with 14 bases lying between them. The CDR3 sequence is CASGYPGRWSYEQYF. The DNA for the CDR3 is TGTGCTAGTGGTTATCCAGGGAGGTGGTCCTACGAGCAGTACTTC.

CDR3 residues: CASTRTSGGLSNTGELFF. The CDR3 DNA follows: TGTGCCAGCACCAGGACTAGCGGGGGGCTATCGAACACCGGGGAGCTGTTTTTT. The chain recombines TRBV7-8 with TRBJ2-2; TRBD2 aligns across 14 bases. The CDR3 extends over 18 amino acids. J was trimmed by 0 bases and V by 7 bases; bases with no gene match: 7. Germline CDR1 reads SGHVS; CDR2 reads FQNEAQ.

The CDR3 bases are TGTGCCAGCAGTGTAGGACTAGCCACTAGCACAGATACGCAGTATTTT. Protein sequence: CASSVGLATSTDTQYF. This sequence joins TRBV2 and TRBJ2-3; TRBD2 aligns across 8 bases. The V gene end was trimmed by 4 bases and the J gene end by 0 bases; junction bases not matched to a gene: 6. CDR3 length: 16 residues. Per the germline V gene, CDR1 is SNHLY and CDR2 is FYNNEI.

DNA of the CDR3: TGTGCCAGCAGTTATCCGGGACAGGGGGGATCCGGGGAGCTGTTTTTT. This gives the protein CASSYPGQGGSGELFF. The genes are TRBV27 and TRBJ2-2, with 11 nucleotides matching TRBD1. The CDR3 covers 16 residues. Germline V gene lookup returns CDR1 MNHEY and CDR2 SMNVEV (reference sequence). The J segment lost 6 bases and the V segment lost 4 bases, leaving 7 bases of the junction unmatched.

The DNA for the CDR3 is TGCAGCGTTGCATACCGGGGGAGAACAGATACGCAGTATTTT. Translation: CSVAYRGRTDTQYF. This chain connects TRBV29-1 to TRBJ2-3; possible D gene TRBD2, 6 bases. Trimming removed 4 bases from V and 3 bases from J, with 14 bases in between. Germline values: CDR1 SQVTM, CDR2 ANQGSEA. This CDR3 is built from 14 residues.

This clone was seen just once. The V and J genes are TRBV19 and TRBJ2-7, with TRBD1 as a possible D gene (5 bases). The CDR3 runs to 13 residues. Germline-derived CDR1 and CDR2 are LNHDA and SQIVND (reference sequence). V was clipped by 3 bases and J by 4 bases, with 10 bases between them. CDR3 DNA: TGTGCCAGTAGTATCAGTTCAGGGTACGAGCAGTACTTC. Its protein is CASSISSGYEQYF.

The rearrangement joins TRBV25-1 to TRBJ2-7; TRBD1 matches at 8 bases. Trimming removed 3 bases from V and 5 bases from J; junction bases left unmatched: 3. Germline values: CDR1 MGHDK, CDR2 SYGVNS. The CDR3 consists of 13 residues. The CDR3 reads CASSDQGANEQYF. For the CDR3, the DNA is TGTGCCAGCAGTGATCAGGGGGCCAACGAGCAGTACTTC.

The chain joins TRBV19 to TRBJ2-2; tentatively, D is TRBD1 (5 bases). The V and J ends lost 1 base and 1 base respectively, with 10 bases between them. This CDR3 comprises 16 residues. From germline, CDR1 is LNHDA and CDR2 SQIVND (reference sequence). Written as DNA, the CDR3 is TGTGCCAGTAGTATAGGGGGAAGGGGGAACACCGGGGAGCTGTTTTTT. It codes for CASSIGGRGNTGELFF.

This chain joins TRBV28 and TRBJ2-2; 7 nucleotides align to TRBD1. CDR3 size: 16 residues. CDR1 and CDR2 (germline): MDHEN, SYDVKM. Losses at the gene ends were 2 bases for V and 2 bases for J; bases not matched to a gene: 5. CDR3: CASSLTGTANTGELFF. In DNA form, the CDR3 reads TGTGCCAGCAGTTTAACCGGGACAGCTAACACCGGGGAGCTGTTTTTT.

The chain carries TRBV2 and TRBJ2-1; 11 bases agree with TRBD2. This CDR3 region has 13 residues. J lost 7 bases, V lost 7 bases, and 3 bases had no gene match. Looked up from germline, CDR1 is SNHLY and CDR2 is FYNNEI. The CDR3 loop is CASTASGGNEQFF. CDR3 nucleotide sequence: TGTGCCAGCACAGCTAGCGGGGGGAATGAGCAGTTCTTC.

This clone was picked up a small number of times. The genes are TRBV28 and TRBJ1-1; TRBD1 matches at 7 bases. The V gene end was trimmed by 4 bases and the J gene end by 4 bases; junction bases not matched to a gene: 15. The CDR3 is made up of 17 amino acids. CDR1 MDHEN and CDR2 SYDVKM come from the germline V gene. As DNA, the CDR3 is TGTGCCAGCAGTTCTTACGGACAGGCCCCCAGGGGCACTGAAGCTTTCTTT. As protein: CASSSYGQAPRGTEAFF.

The V call is TRBV4-1, the J call TRBJ1-4; TRBD1 matches at 8 bases. Trimming removed 6 bases from V and 8 bases from J; junction bases left unmatched: 8. CDR3 size: 14 residues. Germline-derived CDR1 and CDR2 are MGHRA and YSYEKL. For the CDR3, the DNA is TGCGCCAGCAGGGACAGGGACTGGGCGGAAAAACTGTTTTTT. Translation gives CASRDRDWAEKLFF.

V and J are TRBV9 and TRBJ1-2; maybe TRBD1 (6 bases). CDR1 is SGDLS and CDR2 is YYNGEE in the germline V gene. The CDR3 has 17 amino acids. Trimming pared 3 bases from V and 1 base from J, leaving 19 bases between. In DNA form, the CDR3 reads TGTGCCAGCAGCGGGAAACAGGGTCCGCGGGGTAACTATGGCTACACCTTC. Translation gives CASSGKQGPRGNYGYTF.

This rearrangement joins TRBV11-2 to TRBJ2-3; D possibly matches TRBD1 or TRBD2 (5 bases each). The CDR3 is 12 amino acids. V lost 8 bases and J 3 bases, leaving 9 bases between the germline ends. Germline loops: CDR1 SGHAT, CDR2 FQNNGV. CDR3 bases: TGTGCCAGCGGGGGTGGGACAGATACGCAGTATTTT. Translated, it gives CASGGGTDTQYF.

This rearrangement joins TRBV28 to TRBJ2-3; weak D call: TRBD1 (6 bases). This CDR3 region has 16 residues. V was shortened by 1 base and J by 5 bases, with 16 bases between the two germline ends. Germline V gene lookup returns CDR1 MDHEN and CDR2 SYDVKM. CDR3 DNA: TGTGCCAGCAGTTTATTGGGGGCCGACGATGGAGATACGCAGTATTTT. It codes for CASSLLGADDGDTQYF.

The chain combines TRBV5-6 with TRBJ1-6; 7 nucleotides match TRBD1. Losses at the gene ends were 7 bases for V and 7 bases for J; bases not matched to a gene: 11. The CDR3 is made up of 15 amino acids. Germline lookup yields CDR1 SGHDT and CDR2 YYEEEE. The CDR3 is CASRPPGGGNSPLHF. CDR3 sequence (DNA): TGTGCCAGCCGGCCCCCAGGGGGGGGAAATTCACCCCTCCACTTT.

This chain uses TRBV27 with TRBJ2-7; a weak D match, TRBD1 (5 bases). The CDR3 loop spans 13 amino acids. Trimming took 3 bases from V and 4 from J, leaving 10 bases between them. The V gene's germline CDR1 is MNHEY and CDR2 SMNVEV (reference sequence). CDR3 amino acids: CASSFSGMYEQYF. In DNA form, the CDR3 reads TGTGCCAGCAGTTTCTCAGGGATGTACGAGCAGTACTTC.

V is TRBV6-1 and J is TRBJ2-1; 13 nucleotides match TRBD2. With 4 bases clipped from V and 14 bases from J, the junction kept 8 bases outside the gene matches. Germline loops: CDR1 MNHNS, CDR2 SASEGT. The length of the CDR3 is 14 residues. In nucleotides, the CDR3 is TGTGCCAGCAGTGGACTAGCGGGGGGTATAGGTGAGTTCTTC. This encodes CASSGLAGGIGEFF.

V usage is TRBV27 and J usage is TRBJ1-5; D might be TRBD1 (6 bases). CDR3 length equals 17 residues. The V gene lost 10 bases and the J gene lost 0 bases, with 22 bases spanning the gap. Germline loops: CDR1 MNHEY, CDR2 SMNVEV (reference sequence). The CDR3 spells CATRDGQTPYSNQPQHF. The CDR3 DNA sequence: TGTGCCACACGGGATGGACAGACCCCTTATAGCAATCAGCCCCAGCATTTT.

This chain uses TRBV18 with TRBJ1-2; 8 bases line up with TRBD1. The CDR3 consists of 16 residues. The germline gives CDR1 KGHSH, CDR2 LQKENI. The trim removed 1 base at V and 4 bases at J, leaving 8 bases unmatched. The CDR3 is CASSPRQGALGYGYTF. The CDR3 DNA reads as TGTGCCAGCTCACCACGTCAGGGGGCGCTAGGCTATGGCTACACCTTC. The variable domain in full, completed from reference TRBV18 and TRBJ1-2, reads NAGVMQNPRHLVRRRGQEARLRCSPMKGHSHVYWYRQLPEEGLKFMVYLQKENIIDESGMPKERFSAEFPKEGPSILRIQQVVRGDSAAYFCASSPRQGALGYGYTFGSGTRLTVV.

The V gene is TRBV19, the J gene TRBJ1-1; D ambiguous. Between the trimmed V and J ends, which lost 3 bases and 8 bases, there was a span of 10 bases. The CDR3 extends over 12 amino acids. Germline lookup yields CDR1 LNHDA and CDR2 SQIVND (reference sequence). The CDR3 DNA is TGTGCCAGTAGTATCGGCAACATCGAAGCTTTCTTT. Translated, it gives CASSIGNIEAFF.

The V gene is TRBV15, the J gene TRBJ1-5, with 10 bases lining up with TRBD1. The CDR3 spans 14 residues. V trimming: 8 bases; J trimming: 6 bases; junction bases outside the gene matches: 7. The V gene's germline CDR1 is LNHNV and CDR2 YYDKDF (reference sequence). Here the CDR3 reads CATQTGGTGQPQHF. In DNA, the CDR3 is TGTGCCACCCAGACAGGGGGCACGGGTCAGCCCCAGCATTTT.

The chain uses TRBV30 and TRBJ1-1, with 9 bases matching TRBD1. The length of the CDR3 is 13 residues. Germline lookup yields CDR1 GTSNPN and CDR2 SVGIG (reference sequence). J gave up 5 bases and V 8 bases, and 9 bases lay outside the gene matches. The CDR3 reads CAQKTGGNTEAFF. The CDR3 region has the DNA TGTGCCCAAAAGACAGGGGGTAATACTGAAGCTTTCTTT.

This chain joins TRBV21-1 and TRBJ2-1; the D segment call TRBD2 is taken from the table without a DNA check. TRBV21-1 is a documented pseudogene. The CDR3 length is 17 residues. The CDR3 sequence: CASSKATASASYNEQFF. In DNA form, the CDR3 reads TGTGCCAGCAGCAAAGCCACCGCTAGCGCGTCCTACAATGAGCAGTTCTTC.

The chain employs TRBV5-1 and TRBJ1-6; D remains unclear. V shed 6 bases and J shed 5 bases, with 9 bases lying between them. The CDR3 is made up of 13 amino acids. Germline CDR1 SGHRS, CDR2 YFSETQ. CDR3 in DNA: TGCGCCAGCACCCCGTCCGATAATTCACCCCTCCACTTT. As protein: CASTPSDNSPLHF. The complete variable domain, with remaining parts taken from reference TRBV5-1 and TRBJ1-6, reads KAGVTQTPRYLIKTRGQQVTLSCSPISGHRSVSWYQQTPGQGLQFLFEYFSETQRNKGNFPGRFSGRQFSNSRSEMNVSTLELGDSALYLCASTPSDNSPLHFGNGTRLTVT.